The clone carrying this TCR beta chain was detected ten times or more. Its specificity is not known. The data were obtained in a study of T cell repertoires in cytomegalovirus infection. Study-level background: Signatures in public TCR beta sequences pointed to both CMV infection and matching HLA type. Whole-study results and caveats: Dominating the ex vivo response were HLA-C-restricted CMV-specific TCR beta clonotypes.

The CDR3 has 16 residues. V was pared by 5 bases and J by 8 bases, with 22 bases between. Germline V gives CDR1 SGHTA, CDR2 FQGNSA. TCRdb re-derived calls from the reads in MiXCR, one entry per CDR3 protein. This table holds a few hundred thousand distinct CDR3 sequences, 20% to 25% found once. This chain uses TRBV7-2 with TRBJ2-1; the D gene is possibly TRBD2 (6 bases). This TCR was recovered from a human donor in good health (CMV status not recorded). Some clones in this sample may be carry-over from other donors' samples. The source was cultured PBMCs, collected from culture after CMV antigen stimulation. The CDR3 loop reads CASSRSLSGARDEQFF. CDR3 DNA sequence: TGTGCCAGCAGCCGGAGTCTTAGCGGAGCTAGGGATGAGCAGTTCTTC.